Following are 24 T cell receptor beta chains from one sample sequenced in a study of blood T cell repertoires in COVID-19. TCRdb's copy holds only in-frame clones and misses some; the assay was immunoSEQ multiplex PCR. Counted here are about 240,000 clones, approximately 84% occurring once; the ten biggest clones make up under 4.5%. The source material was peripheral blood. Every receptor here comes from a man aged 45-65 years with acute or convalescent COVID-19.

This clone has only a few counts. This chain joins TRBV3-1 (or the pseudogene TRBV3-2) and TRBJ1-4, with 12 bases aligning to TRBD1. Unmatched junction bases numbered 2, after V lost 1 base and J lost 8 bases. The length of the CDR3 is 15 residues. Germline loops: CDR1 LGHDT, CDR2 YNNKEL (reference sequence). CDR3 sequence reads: CASSQVGTGGEKLFF. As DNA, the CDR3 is TGTGCCAGCAGCCAAGTTGGGACAGGGGGCGAAAAACTGTTTTTT.

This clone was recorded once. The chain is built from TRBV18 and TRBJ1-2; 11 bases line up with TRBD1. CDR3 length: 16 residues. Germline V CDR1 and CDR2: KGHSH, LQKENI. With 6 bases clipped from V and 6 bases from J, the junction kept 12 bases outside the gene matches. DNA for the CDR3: TGTGCCAGCTCTCAAGGACCGGGACAGGGGGTAGATGGCTACACCTTC. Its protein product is CASSQGPGQGVDGYTF.

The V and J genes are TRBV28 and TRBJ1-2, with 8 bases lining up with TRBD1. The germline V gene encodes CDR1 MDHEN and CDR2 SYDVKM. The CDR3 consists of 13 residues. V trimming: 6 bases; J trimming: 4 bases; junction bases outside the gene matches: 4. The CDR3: CASSPQGVYGYTF. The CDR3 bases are TGTGCCAGCAGCCCACAGGGGGTCTATGGCTACACCTTC.

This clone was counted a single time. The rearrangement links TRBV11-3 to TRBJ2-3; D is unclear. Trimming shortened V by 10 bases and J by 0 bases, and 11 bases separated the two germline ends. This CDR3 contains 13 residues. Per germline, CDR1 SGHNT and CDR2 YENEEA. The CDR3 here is CATRSPSTDTQYF. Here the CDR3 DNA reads TGTGCCACCCGGAGTCCCAGCACAGATACGCAGTATTTT.

For the CDR3, the DNA is TGTGCCAGCAGTTGGGGACAGAACTATGGCTACACCTTC. Its protein is CASSWGQNYGYTF. This rearrangement joins TRBV6-2 or TRBV6-3 to TRBJ1-2, with 7 positions matching TRBD1. Germline CDR1 reads MNHEY; CDR2 reads SVGEGT. CDR3 length: 13 residues. The J segment lost 2 bases and the V segment lost 4 bases, leaving 1 base of the junction unmatched.

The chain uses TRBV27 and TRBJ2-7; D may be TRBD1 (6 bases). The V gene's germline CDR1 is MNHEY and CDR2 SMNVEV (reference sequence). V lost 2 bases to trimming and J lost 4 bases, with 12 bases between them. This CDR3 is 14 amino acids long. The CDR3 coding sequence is TGTGCCAGCAGTTTAGGAGGACAGTCGTACGAGCAGTACTTC. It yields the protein CASSLGGQSYEQYF.

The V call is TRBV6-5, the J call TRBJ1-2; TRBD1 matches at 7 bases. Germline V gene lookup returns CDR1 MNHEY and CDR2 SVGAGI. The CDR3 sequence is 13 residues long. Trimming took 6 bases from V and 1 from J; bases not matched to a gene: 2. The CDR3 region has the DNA TGTGCCAGCAGCCGGGACAGTAACTATGGCTACACCTTC. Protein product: CASSRDSNYGYTF.

This CDR3 reads CASSYEDRGLETQYF. CDR3 nucleotide sequence: TGTGCCAGCAGTTACGAAGATCGGGGTTTAGAGACCCAGTACTTC. V and J are TRBV6-5 and TRBJ2-5; D perhaps matches TRBD2 (5 bases). The CDR3 extends over 15 amino acids. Trimming cost V 2 bases and J 4 bases, with 14 bases left between them. CDR1 and CDR2 from the germline V gene are MNHEY and SVGAGI.

In DNA, the CDR3 is TGTGCCAGCTCACCCGGACTGGCGGGGTTGAACACTGAAGCTTTCTTT. Its protein is CASSPGLAGLNTEAFF. The chain joins TRBV18 to TRBJ1-1; D unclear. Germline V CDR1 and CDR2: KGHSH, LQKENI. Between the trimmed V and J ends, which lost 3 bases and 0 bases, there was a span of 14 bases. The CDR3 runs 16 residues.

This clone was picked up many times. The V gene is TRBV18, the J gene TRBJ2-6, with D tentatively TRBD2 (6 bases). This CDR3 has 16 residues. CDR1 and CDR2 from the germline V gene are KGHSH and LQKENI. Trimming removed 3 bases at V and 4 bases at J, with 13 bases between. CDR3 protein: CASSPGGGTGANVLTF. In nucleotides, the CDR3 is TGTGCCAGCTCACCCGGTGGAGGGACCGGGGCCAACGTCCTGACTTTC.

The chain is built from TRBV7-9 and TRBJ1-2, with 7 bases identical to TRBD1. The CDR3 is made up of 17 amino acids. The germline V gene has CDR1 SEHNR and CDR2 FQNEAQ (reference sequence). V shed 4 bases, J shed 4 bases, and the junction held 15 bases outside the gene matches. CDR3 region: CASSSINRGVNPYGYTF. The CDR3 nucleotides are TGTGCCAGCAGCTCAATAAACAGGGGAGTAAATCCCTATGGCTACACCTTC.

The CDR3 nucleotides are TGTGCCAGCAGCCCTAGGGGGAGGGGGGTTAATGAAAAACTGTTTTTT. Protein: CASSPRGRGVNEKLFF. This sequence joins TRBV11-2 and TRBJ1-4; TRBD1 might be the D (6 bases). The V gene lost 5 bases and the J gene lost 4 bases, with 17 bases spanning the gap. Germline V gene lookup returns CDR1 SGHAT and CDR2 FQNNGV. The CDR3 is 16 residues long.

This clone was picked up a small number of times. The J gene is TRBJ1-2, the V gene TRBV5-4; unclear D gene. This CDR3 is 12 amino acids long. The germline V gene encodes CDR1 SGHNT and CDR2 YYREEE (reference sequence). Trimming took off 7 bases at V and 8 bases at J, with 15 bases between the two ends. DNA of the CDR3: TGTGCCAGCGGGCCAGGTGTTATGGGCTACACCTTC. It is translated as CASGPGVMGYTF.

The CDR3 sequence: CASRRQGAPNQPQHF. The DNA for the CDR3 is TGTGCCAGCAGAAGACAGGGGGCCCCGAATCAGCCCCAGCATTTT. This chain joins TRBV6-5 and TRBJ1-5; the match to TRBD1 covers 10 bases. V lost 6 bases and J lost 4; bases outside the gene matches: 6. This CDR3 is built from 15 residues. The germline V gene encodes CDR1 MNHEY and CDR2 SVGAGI.

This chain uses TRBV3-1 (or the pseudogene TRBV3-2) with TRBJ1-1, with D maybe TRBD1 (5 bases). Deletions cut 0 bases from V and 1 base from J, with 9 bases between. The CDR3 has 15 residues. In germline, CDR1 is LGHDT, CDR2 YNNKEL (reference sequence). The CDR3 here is CASSQDTGWNTEAFF. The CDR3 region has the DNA TGTGCCAGCAGCCAAGATACAGGATGGAACACTGAAGCTTTCTTT.

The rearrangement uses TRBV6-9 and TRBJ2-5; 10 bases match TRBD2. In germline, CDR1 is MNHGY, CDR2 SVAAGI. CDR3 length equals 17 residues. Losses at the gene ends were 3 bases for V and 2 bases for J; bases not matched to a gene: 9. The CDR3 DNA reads TGTGCCAGCAGTTACCCTCTAGCGGGGGAGACACAAGAGACCCAGTACTTC. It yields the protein CASSYPLAGETQETQYF.

The CDR3 loop is CATSEPGLAGNEQFF. The CDR3 DNA sequence: TGTGCCACCAGTGAACCTGGACTAGCGGGGAATGAGCAGTTCTTC. This rearrangement joins TRBV24-1 to TRBJ2-1; TRBD2 agrees at 12 bases. The CDR3 has 15 residues. The germline V gene encodes CDR1 KGHDR and CDR2 SFDVKD. Trimming removed 4 bases from V and 7 bases from J; junction bases left unmatched: 4.

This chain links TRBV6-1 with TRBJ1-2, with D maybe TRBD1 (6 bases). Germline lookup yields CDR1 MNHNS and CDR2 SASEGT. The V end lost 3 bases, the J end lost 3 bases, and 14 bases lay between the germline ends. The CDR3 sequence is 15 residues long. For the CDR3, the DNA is TGTGCCAGCAGTGAGACCCCGGGACAAGACTATGGCTACACCTTC. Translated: CASSETPGQDYGYTF.

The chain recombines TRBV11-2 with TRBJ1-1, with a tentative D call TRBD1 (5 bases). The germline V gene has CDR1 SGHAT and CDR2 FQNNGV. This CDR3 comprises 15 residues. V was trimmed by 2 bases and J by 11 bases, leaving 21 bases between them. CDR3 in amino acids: CASSLSSGGWAGAFF. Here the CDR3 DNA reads TGTGCCAGCAGCTTATCCTCGGGGGGTTGGGCGGGGGCTTTCTTT.

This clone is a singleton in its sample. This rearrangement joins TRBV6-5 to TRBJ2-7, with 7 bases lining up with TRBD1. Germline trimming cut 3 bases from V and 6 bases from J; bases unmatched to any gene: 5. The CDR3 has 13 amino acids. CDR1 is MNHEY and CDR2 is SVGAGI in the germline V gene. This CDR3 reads CASSYNRGAEQYF. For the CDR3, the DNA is TGTGCCAGCAGTTATAACAGGGGAGCCGAGCAGTACTTC.

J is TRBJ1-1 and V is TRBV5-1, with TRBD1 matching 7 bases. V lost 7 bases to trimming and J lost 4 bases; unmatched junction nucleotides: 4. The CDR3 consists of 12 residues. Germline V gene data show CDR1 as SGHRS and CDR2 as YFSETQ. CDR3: CASSSGGTEAFF. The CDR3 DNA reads TGCGCCAGCTCATCAGGGGGCACTGAAGCTTTCTTT.

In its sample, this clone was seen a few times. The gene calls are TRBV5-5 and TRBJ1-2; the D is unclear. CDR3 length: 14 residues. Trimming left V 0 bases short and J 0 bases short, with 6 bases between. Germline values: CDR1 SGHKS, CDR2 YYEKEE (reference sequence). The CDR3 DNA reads TGTGCCAGCAGCTTGGGTCAGGCTAACTATGGCTACACCTTC. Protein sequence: CASSLGQANYGYTF.

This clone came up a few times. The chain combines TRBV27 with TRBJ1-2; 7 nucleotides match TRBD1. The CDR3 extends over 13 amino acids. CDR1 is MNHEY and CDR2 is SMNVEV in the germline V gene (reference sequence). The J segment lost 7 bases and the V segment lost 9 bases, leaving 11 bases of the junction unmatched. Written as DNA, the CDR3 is TGTGCCAGTTGGCGCCAGGGGGGATTTGGCTACACCTTC. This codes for CASWRQGGFGYTF.

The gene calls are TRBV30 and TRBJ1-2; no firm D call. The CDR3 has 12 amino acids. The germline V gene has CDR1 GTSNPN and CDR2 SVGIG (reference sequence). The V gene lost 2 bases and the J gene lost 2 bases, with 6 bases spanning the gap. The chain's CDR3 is CAWSTSNYGYTF. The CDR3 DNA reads TGTGCCTGGAGTACATCGAACTATGGCTACACCTTC.